The entry below describes one T cell receptor beta chain. Its specificity is unknown. CD8 cells regarded as naive lacked CD45RO, were positively chosen for CCR7, and omitted terminally differentiated effector memory CD45RA+ cells. Adult Caucasians living in Nashville, Tennessee made up all of the donors. This record belongs to a study of shared clonotypes between healthy human individuals. On the study more broadly: The plates for each donor numbered three CD4 naive, three CD4 memory, two CD8 naive and one CD8 memory.

The CDR3 consists of 13 residues. Per the germline V gene, CDR1 is SGHRS and CDR2 is YFSETQ. Trimming pared 4 bases from V and 3 bases from J, leaving 11 bases between. Clones were read by immunoSEQ multiplex PCR, and TCRdb kept only the in-frame ones, dropping some. The profile shows millions of clones, about 95% of them singletons. Findings of the study overall: In having few donors, the study represented limited genetic and exposure-history diversity. Blood alone was sampled, and tissue repertoires likely differ.

This rearrangement joins TRBV5-1 to TRBJ2-7; no reliable D call. The receptor was derived from a man younger than 35 in good health. The sequencing sample was made of naive CD8+ T cells sorted from blood. The DNA for the CDR3 is TGCGCCAGCAGCGCCCCTAGTAGCTACGAGCAGTACTTC. Its translation: CASSAPSSYEQYF. Complete variable domain (other parts from reference TRBV5-1 and TRBJ2-7): KAGVTQTPRYLIKTRGQQVTLSCSPISGHRSVSWYQQTPGQGLQFLFEYFSETQRNKGNFPGRFSGRQFSNSRSEMNVSTLELGDSALYLCASSAPSSYEQYFGPGTRLTVT.